This passage covers 18 T cell receptor beta chains from one sample sequenced in a study of T cells in Graves' hyperthyroidism and ophthalmopathy. TCR beta CDR3 regions were amplified from RNA transcripts. TCR CDR3 underwent first-round RT-PCR with the HTBI primer set. MiXCR, run by TCRdb on the multiplex PCR reads, gives a single entry per CDR3 protein. The sample holds fewer than 500,000 distinct CDR3 sequences; approximately 14% are singletons and the top ten take around a fifth. Sequenced: blood. These TCRs come from a woman aged 25 to 45 with Graves' ophthalmopathy.

The table lists this clonotype with a few counts. This chain joins TRBV19 and TRBJ2-1, with 8 bases that match TRBD2. Losses at the gene ends were 8 bases for V and 5 bases for J; bases not matched to a gene: 11. Germline loops: CDR1 LNHDA, CDR2 SQIVND (reference sequence). This CDR3 has 15 residues. Here the CDR3 reads CASGHSRGGNNEQFF. The CDR3 DNA sequence: TGTGCCAGTGGGCACTCCCGGGGGGGGAACAATGAGCAGTTCTTC.

This clonotype occurred many times. The rearrangement links TRBV20-1 to TRBJ2-7; 11 bases agree with TRBD1. Losses at the gene ends were 3 bases for V and 2 bases for J; bases not matched to a gene: 9. This CDR3 is 16 amino acids long. Germline CDR1 is DFQATT and CDR2 is SNEGSKA (reference sequence). CDR3 DNA: TGCAGTGCTAGTGGACTCGGACAGGGGGCTCCCTACGAGCAGTACTTC. It yields the protein CSASGLGQGAPYEQYF.

As for this clonotype: With a much larger clone just one base away, this may be a read error. The rearrangement links TRBV12-3 or TRBV12-4 to TRBJ2-7; D is undetermined. This CDR3 contains 14 residues. CDR3 loop: CARSLVGPFYEQYF. The CDR3 nucleotides are TGTGCCCGCAGTTTAGTTGGGCCGTTCTACGAGCAGTACTTC.

At least ten counts were recorded for this clonotype. This sequence joins TRBV28 and TRBJ2-5, with D possibly called TRBD1 or TRBD2 (6 bases each). CDR1 is MDHEN, CDR2 SYDVKM, per germline. The CDR3 length is 18 residues. Trimming took 3 bases from V and 0 from J, leaving 20 bases between them. The CDR3 reads CASSFPPNPGGNQETQYF. CDR3 in DNA: TGTGCCAGCAGTTTTCCCCCCAATCCCGGGGGCAACCAAGAGACCCAGTACTTC.

This clonotype was counted many times. The chain carries TRBV20-1 and TRBJ2-1, with 12 bases identical to TRBD2. The germline V gene has CDR1 DFQATT and CDR2 SNEGSKA (reference sequence). Trimming at V came to 6 bases and at J to 7 bases, leaving 7 bases not matched to a gene. The CDR3 is made up of 14 amino acids. This CDR3 is CSAAGLAGQNEQFF. The CDR3 DNA sequence: TGCAGTGCAGCGGGACTAGCGGGCCAAAATGAGCAGTTCTTC.

The table lists this clonotype with a few counts. The V call is TRBV9, the J call TRBJ1-6; D remains unclear. Trimming cost V 4 bases and J 0 bases, with 11 bases left between them. Germline V gene lookup returns CDR1 SGDLS and CDR2 YYNGEE. The CDR3 spans 16 residues. The CDR3 is CASSKDGSSYNSPLHF. CDR3 bases: TGTGCCAGCAGCAAGGACGGGAGCTCCTATAATTCACCCCTCCACTTT.

This clonotype occurred many times. The genes are TRBV11-1 and TRBJ2-5; 9 nucleotides line up with TRBD2. The V gene end was trimmed by 6 bases and the J gene end by 5 bases; junction bases not matched to a gene: 10. Germline V gene lookup returns CDR1 SGHAT and CDR2 FQDESV (reference sequence). The CDR3 is 15 residues long. The CDR3 spells CASRTTSGLPETQYF. The CDR3 DNA follows: TGTGCCAGCAGGACGACTAGCGGACTCCCGGAGACCCAGTACTTC.

This clonotype was observed many times. V and J are TRBV5-1 and TRBJ2-3, with D possibly TRBD1 on 5 matching bases. Trimming pared 4 bases from V and 0 bases from J, leaving 9 bases between. The CDR3 has 14 residues. CDR1 is SGHRS, CDR2 YFSETQ, per germline. CDR3 protein: CASSPQVSTDTQYF. In DNA form, the CDR3 reads TGCGCCAGCAGCCCACAGGTTAGCACAGATACGCAGTATTTT.

This clonotype came up many times. J is TRBJ2-2 and V is TRBV24-1; TRBD2 matches at 8 bases. The ends lost 10 bases at V and 3 bases at J; junction bases unmatched: 9. Germline V gene sequence: CDR1 KGHDR, CDR2 SFDVKD. This CDR3 has 15 amino acids. Written as DNA, the CDR3 is TGTGCCACGCGCCTCGGGGGGGCGGACACCGGGGAGCTGTTTTTT. Translated, it gives CATRLGGADTGELFF.

This clonotype occurred a few times. The chain links TRBV20-1 to TRBJ2-7; TRBD1 is a possible D gene (5 bases). Germline CDR1 and CDR2: DFQATT and SNEGSKA (reference sequence). V lost 6 bases to trimming and J lost 2 bases, with 17 bases between them. The CDR3 sequence is 14 residues long. The CDR3 is CSAHRLTGTYEQYF. As DNA, the CDR3 is TGCAGTGCACACAGGCTCACTGGGACCTACGAGCAGTACTTC.

The rearrangement uses TRBV29-1 and TRBJ2-7; the D call may be TRBD1 or TRBD2 (5 bases each). V was cut by 6 bases and J by 2 bases, with 20 bases left in between. Germline CDR1 is SQVTM and CDR2 is ANQGSEA. The CDR3 is 15 residues long. CDR3 loop: CSVRSWGSSPYEQYF. DNA of the CDR3: TGCAGCGTCCGGTCGTGGGGGAGTTCTCCCTACGAGCAGTACTTC.

This clonotype showed up many times. The V and J genes are TRBV20-1 and TRBJ2-1; 8 bases agree with TRBD2. This CDR3 spans 14 amino acids. Unmatched junction bases numbered 6, after V lost 4 bases and J lost 4 bases. Per the germline V gene, CDR1 is DFQATT and CDR2 is SNEGSKA (reference sequence). CDR3 in amino acids: CSATRGGGYNEQFF. The DNA of the CDR3 is TGCAGTGCTACACGGGGGGGGGGTTACAATGAGCAGTTCTTC.

V usage is TRBV4-1 and J usage is TRBJ1-1, with D maybe TRBD1 (6 bases). The V gene's germline CDR1 is MGHRA and CDR2 YSYEKL. This CDR3 is 16 amino acids long. V gave up 0 bases and J gave up 5 bases, with 16 bases separating them. This chain's CDR3 is CASSQEVGQGWTEAFF. CDR3 sequence (DNA): TGCGCCAGCAGCCAAGAGGTTGGGCAGGGGTGGACTGAAGCTTTCTTT.

This rearrangement joins TRBV6-1 to TRBJ1-1; tentatively, D is TRBD1 (6 bases). Germline V gives CDR1 MNHNS, CDR2 SASEGT. CDR3 length equals 16 residues. V was shortened by 4 bases and J by 1 base, with 16 bases between the two germline ends. CDR3 sequence reads: CASSALRETGNTEAFF. The CDR3 DNA reads TGTGCCAGCAGTGCCCTTCGTGAGACAGGGAACACTGAAGCTTTCTTT.

The chain has TRBV7-2 and TRBJ2-4; a weak D match, TRBD2 (5 bases). V was shortened by 1 base and J by 10 bases, with 11 bases between the two germline ends. Germline assignment: CDR1 SGHTA and CDR2 FQGNSA. This CDR3 spans 13 amino acids. CDR3 in DNA: TGTGCCAGCAGCTTAGGGGTCCGGGGAATTCAGTACTTC. Residues: CASSLGVRGIQYF.

This clonotype was seen only a few times. V usage is TRBV7-9 and J usage is TRBJ1-2, with TRBD1 identical over 7 bases. From germline, CDR1 is SEHNR and CDR2 FQNEAQ (reference sequence). This CDR3 is built from 13 residues. V gave up 5 bases and J gave up 8 bases; unmatched junction bases: 8. CDR3: CASSQGQVLGYTF. CDR3 nucleotide sequence: TGTGCCAGCAGCCAAGGACAGGTTCTAGGCTACACCTTC.

V usage is TRBV5-4 and J usage is TRBJ2-7; 13 nucleotides match TRBD2. V was pared by 0 bases and J by 7 bases, with 4 bases of the junction left unmatched. The CDR3 covers 15 residues. The germline CDR1 and CDR2 sequences are SGHNT and YYREEE (reference sequence). CDR3 protein: CASSLGTSGGYEQYF. The CDR3 nucleotides are TGTGCCAGCAGCTTGGGGACTAGCGGGGGCTATGAGCAGTACTTC. Full variable domain (outside the CDR3, taken from reference TRBV5-4 and TRBJ2-7): ETGVTQSPTHLIKTRGQQVTLRCSSQSGHNTVSWYQQALGQGPQFIFQYYREEENGRGNFPPRFSGLQFPNYSSELNVNALELDDSALYLCASSLGTSGGYEQYFGPGTRLTVT.

This clonotype turned up a few times. V usage is TRBV28 and J usage is TRBJ1-2; 7 bases are a match to TRBD1. This CDR3 is built from 16 residues. Trimming cost V 6 bases and J 4 bases; bases outside gene matches: 14. Per the germline V gene, CDR1 is MDHEN and CDR2 is SYDVKM. The CDR3 nucleotides are TGTGCCAGCAGATCCCTAAGACAGGGAGCTTTCTATGGCTACACCTTC. Translated: CASRSLRQGAFYGYTF.